These 2 T cell receptor beta chains were all obtained from the same sample, sequenced in a study of radiotherapy plus CTLA-4 blockade in lung cancer. TCRdb keeps only in-frame clones here, not all; method: immunoSEQ multiplex PCR. The data show tens of thousands of clones, over 70% seen once. Sequencing was performed on peripheral blood, taken from a patient treated with radiotherapy plus ipilimumab. The source of these receptors is a human donor with non-small cell lung cancer whose response to radiotherapy plus ipilimumab could not be evaluated. Some clones in this sample may be carry-over from other donors' samples.

This chain uses TRBV18 with TRBJ1-4; D is ambiguous. The ends were cut back, 3 bases at V and 0 bases at J, with 11 bases in the middle. The CDR3 is made up of 16 amino acids. The germline V gene encodes CDR1 KGHSH and CDR2 LQKENI. The DNA of the CDR3 is TGTGCCAGCTCACCTTGGGCCTTGGCAACTAATGAAAAACTGTTTTTT. It yields the protein CASSPWALATNEKLFF.

The chain is built from TRBV10-3 and TRBJ1-2, with D possibly TRBD1 on 5 matching bases. The CDR3 length is 15 residues. Germline V gene sequence: CDR1 ENHRY, CDR2 SYGVKD. Trimming stripped 2 bases from V and 5 bases from J, with 15 bases between. The CDR3, as DNA: TGTGCCATCAGTGAGATAGTAGGGGCTCTGTATGGCTACACCTTC. It codes for CAISEIVGALYGYTF.